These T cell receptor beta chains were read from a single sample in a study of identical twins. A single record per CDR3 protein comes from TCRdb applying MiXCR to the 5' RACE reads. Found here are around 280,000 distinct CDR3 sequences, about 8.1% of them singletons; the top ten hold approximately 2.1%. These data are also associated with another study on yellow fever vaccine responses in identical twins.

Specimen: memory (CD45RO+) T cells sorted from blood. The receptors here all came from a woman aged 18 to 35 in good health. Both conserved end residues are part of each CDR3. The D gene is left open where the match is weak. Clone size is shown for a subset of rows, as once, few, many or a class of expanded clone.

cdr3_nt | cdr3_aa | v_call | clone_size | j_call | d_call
TGTGCCAGCAGTTTAGTCCAGGGATGGACTGAAGCTTTCTTT | CASSLVQGWTEAFF | TRBV27 | few | TRBJ1-1 | -
TGTGCCAGCAGCCCCATAGGAGTTGAGACGCATTATGGCTACACCTTC | CASSPIGVETHYGYTF | TRBV28 | - | TRBJ1-2 | -
TGTGCCAGCAGTTTTGGGGGGTACGAGCAGTACTTC | CASSFGGYEQYF | TRBV12-3/TRBV12-4 | many | TRBJ2-7 | -
TGTGCCAGTCACTTCTCGGCCGCTGGCAATCAGCCCCAGCATTTT | CASHFSAAGNQPQHF | TRBV6-2/TRBV6-3 | many | TRBJ1-5 | -
TGTGCCAGCAGCTTGGGTCGGAGGGAGGGTTACTACGAGCAGTACTTC | CASSLGRREGYYEQYF | TRBV7-8 | - | TRBJ2-7 | TRBD2
TGTGCCAGCAGCCAGGACAGGGGGCACGAAAAACTGTTTTTT | CASSQDRGHEKLFF | TRBV3-1 | few | TRBJ1-4 | TRBD1
TGTGCCAGCAGCCCCCCCCTGAGGGCAGGGAAGGTCTCTGGGGCCAACGTCCTGACTTTC | CASSPPLRAGKVSGANVLTF | TRBV13 | - | TRBJ2-6 | -
TGCAGTGCTGGGACAGGGGGCTCACGAGCGGCTTTCTTT | CSAGTGGSRAAFF | TRBV20-1 | - | TRBJ1-1 | TRBD1
TGTGCCAGCGGTTCCGGGGTGAATTCACCCCTCCACTTT | CASGSGVNSPLHF | TRBV2 | few | TRBJ1-6 | -
TGTGCCAGCAGCCGACAGGGGGTTTCCTACAATGAGCAGTTCTTC | CASSRQGVSYNEQFF | TRBV27 | - | TRBJ2-1 | TRBD1
TGCAGTGCTAGAGTATACGTCAATCAGCCCCAGCATTTT | CSARVYVNQPQHF | TRBV20-1 | - | TRBJ1-5 | -
TGCGCCAGCAGCCCCTACCTGGGACTAGCGGGGGCCACCTACAATGAGCAGTTCTTC | CASSPYLGLAGATYNEQFF | TRBV5-1 | few | TRBJ2-1 | TRBD2
TGTGCCAGCAGCTCTTCAACAGGGGGCTCCTACAATGAGCAGTTCTTC | CASSSSTGGSYNEQFF | TRBV28 | many | TRBJ2-1 | TRBD1
TGTGCCACCAGCCAAGATGGCGGGGCCGGGGGCTCCTACAATGAGCAGTTCTTC | CATSQDGGAGGSYNEQFF | TRBV24-1 | few | TRBJ2-1 | -
TGTGCCAGCAGCTTCGGAGGCAATAATGAAAAACTGTTTTTT | CASSFGGNNEKLFF | TRBV7-9 | - | TRBJ1-4 | -
TGCGCCAGCAGCCAGACCTTGACAGGGGCCTTCGGGACCCAGTACTTC | CASSQTLTGAFGTQYF | TRBV5-1 | many | TRBJ2-5 | TRBD1
TGTGCCAGCGGTCCGACAGCTGTTGAGACCCAGTACTTC | CASGPTAVETQYF | TRBV27 | - | TRBJ2-5 | -
TGTGCCAGCAGTTTTAGCGGGATTGAGCAGTTCTTC | CASSFSGIEQFF | TRBV11-2 | - | TRBJ2-1 | TRBD2
TGCGCCACATACGCGGGGGTGGGTAATGAGCAGTTCTTC | CATYAGVGNEQFF | TRBV10-2 | many | TRBJ2-1 | TRBD2
TGTGCCAGCAGCCTCCAGGCTAGCGGGGGGACGGAGCAGTTCTTC | CASSLQASGGTEQFF | TRBV7-6 | - | TRBJ2-1 | TRBD2
TGTGCCAGCAACGCCGGGACAGAAAACATTCAGTACTTC | CASNAGTENIQYF | TRBV2 | - | TRBJ2-4 | TRBD1
TGTGCCAGCAGCCCCCCCCAGCGGGGGAATGAGCAGTTCTTC | CASSPPQRGNEQFF | TRBV11-3 | few | TRBJ2-1 | TRBD2
TGTGCCAGCAGCCCTCGCAGGGGGCGTACAGATACGCAGTATTTT | CASSPRRGRTDTQYF | TRBV11-2 | few | TRBJ2-3 | TRBD1
TGTGCCAGCAGCTTAGGGATACAGGGGGCAGGAGAAAAACTGTTTTTT | CASSLGIQGAGEKLFF | TRBV7-9 | few | TRBJ1-4 | TRBD1
TGTGCCAGCAGTTACGAGGCTAGCGGGATCCTCTCTGGGGCCAACGTCCTGACTTTC | CASSYEASGILSGANVLTF | TRBV6-5 | few | TRBJ2-6 | TRBD2
TGTGCCAGCAGCTGGGACTCGGTGGAGACCCAGTACTTC | CASSWDSVETQYF | TRBV7-9 | few | TRBJ2-5 | -
TGTGCCAGTTTACAGGTGAAGCACGGGGAGCTGTTTTTT | CASLQVKHGELFF | TRBV7-8 | - | TRBJ2-2 | -
TGTGCCAGCAGCTTAGCCATCGGTCAGCCCCAGCATTTT | CASSLAIGQPQHF | TRBV11-3 | - | TRBJ1-5 | -
TGCGCCAGCAGCTTCCTAGCGAAAAGCTCCTACAATGAGCAGTTCTTC | CASSFLAKSSYNEQFF | TRBV5-1 | - | TRBJ2-1 | -
TGCAGTGCTAGCTCGAGGGGGGCCACAGATACGCAGTATTTT | CSASSRGATDTQYF | TRBV20-1 | - | TRBJ2-3 | -
TGTGCCAGCAGCCCCTTAGAGCGGTCGTCCTACGAGCAGTACTTC | CASSPLERSSYEQYF | TRBV4-2 | many | TRBJ2-7 | -
TGTGCCAGCAGTTTAGCCCCGCTGGGGGGGCGAGGGGCCAACGTCCTGACTTTC | CASSLAPLGGRGANVLTF | TRBV28 | - | TRBJ2-6 | -